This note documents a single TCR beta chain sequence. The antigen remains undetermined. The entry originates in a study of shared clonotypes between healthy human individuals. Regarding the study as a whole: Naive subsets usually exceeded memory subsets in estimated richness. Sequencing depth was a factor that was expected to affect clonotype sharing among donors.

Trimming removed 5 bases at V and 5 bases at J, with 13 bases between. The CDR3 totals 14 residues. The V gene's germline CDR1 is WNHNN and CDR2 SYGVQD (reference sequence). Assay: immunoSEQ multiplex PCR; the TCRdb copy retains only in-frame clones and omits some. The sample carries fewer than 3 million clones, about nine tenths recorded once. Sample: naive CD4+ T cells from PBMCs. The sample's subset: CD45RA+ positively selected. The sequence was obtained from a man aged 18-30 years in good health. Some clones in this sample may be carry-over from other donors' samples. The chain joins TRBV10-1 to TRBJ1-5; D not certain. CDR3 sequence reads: CASSRAHSHQPQHF. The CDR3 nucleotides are TGCGCCAGCAGTCGAGCTCACAGCCATCAGCCCCAGCATTTT.